This T cell receptor (beta chain) came from a study of identical twins. Findings of the study overall: When twins shared out-of-frame alpha sequences, those sequences had excess low generation probability.

The CDR3 consists of 16 residues. The V gene's germline CDR1 is LGHDT and CDR2 YNNKEL (reference sequence). V lost 3 bases, J lost 5 bases, and 10 bases stayed unmatched. Concerning this clonotype itself: Its antigen is undetermined.

TCRdb reanalysed the 5' RACE reads using MiXCR and keeps one entry per CDR3 protein. The repertoire has under 900,000 distinct CDR3 sequences, approximately 18% of them found once; the top ten carry over 10%. These same data were also listed under a study on T cells expressing NK-cell markers. That source adds: HCMV specificity was not established for the expanded NKG2C+ T cell clones.

The clonotype originates from a woman aged 18-29 years in good health. The genes are TRBV3-1 and TRBJ2-1; 7 positions match TRBD2. The sample taken for sequencing was PBMCs. The DNA for the CDR3 is TGTGCCAGCAGCCATCCCACGGGACTACCCAACAATGAGCAGTTCTTC. Its protein product is CASSHPTGLPNNEQFF.